Listed below are T cell receptor beta chains from one sample, sequenced in a study of blood T cell repertoires in COVID-19. Assay used: immunoSEQ multiplex PCR; TCRdb lists only in-frame clones, some missing. This table holds approximately 250,000 clones, approximately 90% found once. The sample comprised PBMCs or T cells enriched from blood (not recorded which). These receptors were obtained from a man aged 40-50 years who had been exposed to COVID-19. The CDR3 runs from the conserved cysteine through the conserved F or W. D genes are given only for firm matches. Size is omitted from some rows. Given values are once, few, many or a class for expanded clones.

-	once	TRBV14	TRBJ2-5	TGTGCCAGCAGCCAAGTCGGCAGGGGCTACCAAGAGACCCAGTACTTC	CASSQVGRGYQETQYF
-	-	TRBV18	TRBJ1-3	TGTGCCAGCTCACCGGGCGGACAAAACACCATATATTTT	CASSPGGQNTIYF
-	few	TRBV11-2	TRBJ2-1	TGTGCCAGCAGCTACGACCCCGGGTCCTCCAATGAGCAGTTCTTC	CASSYDPGSSNEQFF
TRBD1	-	TRBV5-5	TRBJ1-1	TGTGCCAGCAGTTTTTCGGACAGGGCCGCTGAAGCTTTCTTT	CASSFSDRAAEAFF
TRBD1	-	TRBV30	TRBJ1-2	TGTGCCTGGGAGACAGGGTTCTATGGCTACACCTTC	CAWETGFYGYTF
-	-	TRBV28	TRBJ1-2	TGTGCCAGCGGGGAGGGACGGATTAACTATGGCTACACCTTC	CASGEGRINYGYTF
-	-	TRBV5-1	TRBJ2-7	TGCGCCAGCAGCTGGGAGAGGGAGCAGTACTTC	CASSWEREQYF
-	-	TRBV27	TRBJ2-1	TGTGCCAGCAGCGGGGCGTCTAGTGGACTAGGAGGGGGGGATGAGCAGTTCTTC	CASSGASSGLGGGDEQFF
TRBD1	-	TRBV9	TRBJ2-1	TGTGCCAGCAGCACCCGGACAGGGGTCCACAATGAGCAGTTCTTC	CASSTRTGVHNEQFF
TRBD1	-	TRBV9	TRBJ1-4	TGTGCCAGCAGCCGGGACAGGGGCAAAGAAAAACTGTTTTTT	CASSRDRGKEKLFF
-	-	TRBV24-1	TRBJ2-1	TGTGCCACCAGTGATTTATCGGCGGGGCCGTACAATGAGCAGTTCTTC	CATSDLSAGPYNEQFF
-	-	TRBV5-4	TRBJ2-5	TGTGCCAGCAGCTTGGAGGCCAGGGTAAAGGAGACCCAGTACTTC	CASSLEARVKETQYF
TRBD1	-	TRBV27	TRBJ1-2	TGTGCCAGCAGCCGTCGGAAGGGGGCACCGGACTATGGCTACACCTTC	CASSRRKGAPDYGYTF
TRBD1	few	TRBV6-5	TRBJ2-7	TGTGCCAGCAGTCAGACAGGGACCTACGAGCAGTACTTC	CASSQTGTYEQYF
-	-	TRBV2	TRBJ2-1	TGTGCCAGCAGCGTATCTAGACCTACTTACAATGAGCAGTTCTTC	CASSVSRPTYNEQFF
TRBD1	-	TRBV19	TRBJ1-5	TGTGCCAGTAGTATAGATCAGACAGGGGGTGGAGATACGCCCCAGCATTTT	CASSIDQTGGGDTPQHF
TRBD2	-	TRBV7-7	TRBJ2-1	TGTGCTAGCAGCTTTGGACTAGCGGGAGTTAATGAGCAGTTCTTC	CASSFGLAGVNEQFF
TRBD1	once	TRBV12-3/TRBV12-4	TRBJ1-1	TGTGCCAGCAGTCACAGGGGTACTGAAGCTTTCTTT	CASSHRGTEAFF
-	-	TRBV28	TRBJ1-5	TGTGCCAGCAGTTTAAGGGGGGGCTCGAGCAATCAGCCCCAGCATTTT	CASSLRGGSSNQPQHF
TRBD1	-	TRBV4-1	TRBJ1-4	TGCGCCAGCAGCGACGTGGGGACAGGGGGCTTCGGTGAAAAACTGTTTTTT	CASSDVGTGGFGEKLFF
TRBD2	-	TRBV27	TRBJ2-1	TGTGCCAGCAGTCTAAATAGCGGGAGGACCAGCTCCTACAATGAGCAGTTCTTC	CASSLNSGRTSSYNEQFF
-	-	TRBV12-3/TRBV12-4	TRBJ1-2	TGTGCCACCAAGAAGACAGATAACTATGGCTACACCTTC	CATKKTDNYGYTF
TRBD2	-	TRBV7-9	TRBJ2-5	TGTGCCAGCAGCTACCTGCGGCGTAGCGGGAGGGAAGAGACCCAGTACTTC	CASSYLRRSGREETQYF
TRBD2	-	TRBV4-1	TRBJ2-3	TGCGCCAGCAGATACGGAGTAAGGACTAGCGGGATCACAGATACGCAGTATTTT	CASRYGVRTSGITDTQYF
TRBD2	-	TRBV14	TRBJ2-7	TGTGCCAGCAGCCCAAATAGCGGGAGTCTTTCCGAGCAGTACTTC	CASSPNSGSLSEQYF
TRBD2	-	TRBV7-2	TRBJ2-1	TGTGCCAGCAGCGAGACGGGACTAGCGGGAGTAGACAAGTTCTTC	CASSETGLAGVDKFF
TRBD2	-	TRBV28	TRBJ2-1	TGTGCCAGCAGTTCACTTCTAGCGGCAACCTACAATGAGCAGTTCTTC	CASSSLLAATYNEQFF
TRBD2	-	TRBV24-1	TRBJ2-1	TGTGCCACCAGTGGAAGGAGGACTAGCGGACCCTCCTACAATGAGCAGTTCTTC	CATSGRRTSGPSYNEQFF
-	once	TRBV19	TRBJ1-5	TGTGCCAGTAGTATTTACCGAGCGGGGCAGAACAATCAGCCCCAGCATTTT	CASSIYRAGQNNQPQHF
TRBD2	-	TRBV13	TRBJ2-7	TGTGCCAGCAGAGAGGAGCGGGAGGTCGAGCAGTACTTC	CASREEREVEQYF
-	-	TRBV6-5	TRBJ1-5	TGTGCCAGCAGCAAACAGCATAGCAATCAGCCCCAGCATTTT	CASSKQHSNQPQHF
TRBD1	-	TRBV6-4	TRBJ2-3	TGTGCCAGCAGTCCCGGACAGGGGGCAGCAGATACGCAGTATTTT	CASSPGQGAADTQYF
-	-	TRBV10-1	TRBJ1-2	TGCGCCAGCAGTGAGTCGGCGGGGGCAGGAGGCTACACCTTC	CASSESAGAGGYTF
TRBD1	-	TRBV5-6	TRBJ2-7	TGTGCCAGCAGAAGGGACAGACCCTACGAGCAGTACTTC	CASRRDRPYEQYF
-	few	TRBV21-1	TRBJ1-1	TGTGCCAGCAGCAAAAACCGGGACAGGGGGCCCCCAAGAAGCCTGATGAACACTGAAGCTTTCTTT	CASSKNRDRGPPRSLMNTEAFF
-	-	TRBV11-3	TRBJ1-6	TGTGCCAGCAGCTCAGGACAGCCTAATTCACCCCTCCACTTT	CASSSGQPNSPLHF
-	-	TRBV30	TRBJ2-7	TGTGCCTGGGGCAGAGACGAACCAGGGATCTACGAGCAGTACTTC	CAWGRDEPGIYEQYF
TRBD2	-	TRBV5-1	TRBJ2-1	TGCGCCAGCAGCCCGACTAGCCGAGCGTCCTACAATGAGCAGTTCTTC	CASSPTSRASYNEQFF
TRBD2	-	TRBV4-1	TRBJ2-1	TGCGCCAGCAGCCAGCCTCGGACTAGCAGCAATGAGCAGTTCTTC	CASSQPRTSSNEQFF
-	-	TRBV2	TRBJ1-2	TGTGCCAGCAGTGATAACAGGAATAACTATGGCTACACCTTC	CASSDNRNNYGYTF
-	-	TRBV5-1	TRBJ1-3	TGCGCCAGCAGAAGGGAGGGCAACTCTGGAAACACCATATATTTT	CASRREGNSGNTIYF
-	-	TRBV5-6	TRBJ1-5	TGTGCCAGCAGCTTGGCGTCAGGGAGCAATCAGCCCCAGCATTTT	CASSLASGSNQPQHF
TRBD1	-	TRBV25-1	TRBJ1-1	TGTGCCAGCAGTGCTAGGACAGGGGTGATCACTGAAGCTTTCTTT	CASSARTGVITEAFF
TRBD2	-	TRBV4-2	TRBJ2-5	TGTGCCAGCAGCCAGGGGGCGGGAGGTGGAGAGACCCAGTACTTC	CASSQGAGGGETQYF
-	-	TRBV14	TRBJ2-7	TGTGCCAGCAGCCAGATCGGGACCTACGAGCAGTACTTC	CASSQIGTYEQYF
TRBD1	-	TRBV6-5	TRBJ2-7	TGTGCCAGTTGGACAGGTCTTACCTACGAGCAGTACTTC	CASWTGLTYEQYF
-	once	TRBV11-2	TRBJ1-1	TGTGCCAGCAGCTTAGAGGGGGGGGGCACTGAAGCTTTCTTT	CASSLEGGGTEAFF
-	-	TRBV5-8	TRBJ1-4	TGTGCCAGCAGCCCGGACTATAATGAAAAACTGTTTTTT	CASSPDYNEKLFF
-	-	TRBV6-2/TRBV6-3	TRBJ1-1	TGTGCCAGCAGTTTGACGGGGATCACTGAAGCTTTCTTT	CASSLTGITEAFF
TRBD2	-	TRBV5-4	TRBJ2-7	TGTGCCAGCAGCCATACTAGCGGGAGGGCCTACGAGCAGTACTTC	CASSHTSGRAYEQYF
-	-	TRBV19	TRBJ1-5	TGTGCCAGTAGGAGCGTTGATAATAGCAATCAGCCCCAGCATTTT	CASRSVDNSNQPQHF
-	-	TRBV25-1	TRBJ1-2	TGTGCCAGCAGTGGGGGAGTTCTCTATGGCTACACCTTC	CASSGGVLYGYTF
TRBD1	-	TRBV9	TRBJ1-4	TGTGCCAGCAGCGCTCCCTCAATGGGGACAGACTCTGAAAAACTGTTTTTT	CASSAPSMGTDSEKLFF